Listed here are 10 T cell receptor beta chains from one sample, sequenced in a study of blood T cell repertoires in COVID-19. TCRdb's table, derived via immunoSEQ multiplex PCR, lists solely in-frame clones and lacks some. The profile shows a few hundred thousand clones, around 90% of them singletons. Material for sequencing was PBMCs or T cells enriched from blood (not recorded which). Receptors were obtained from a woman aged 18 to 35 with acute COVID-19.

This clone was counted a few times. V usage is TRBV24-1 and J usage is TRBJ2-5, with TRBD1 identical over 9 bases. V shed 4 bases and J 4 bases; nucleotides not matched to a gene: 6. The CDR3 runs to 15 residues. Germline V gives CDR1 KGHDR, CDR2 SFDVKD. CDR3 protein: CATSDETGGAETQYF. The DNA of the CDR3 is TGTGCCACCAGTGACGAGACAGGGGGGGCAGAGACCCAGTACTTC.

The chain combines TRBV19 with TRBJ2-3, with 14 bases identical to TRBD2. Per the germline V gene, CDR1 is LNHDA and CDR2 is SQIVND (reference sequence). The CDR3 extends over 18 amino acids. Losses at the gene ends were 4 bases for V and 3 bases for J; bases not matched to a gene: 9. The CDR3 nucleotides read TGTGCCAGTAGTACCCCGGGACTAGCGGGAGAAGGGACAGATACGCAGTATTTT. Translated: CASSTPGLAGEGTDTQYF.

CDR3 coding DNA: TGCGCCAGCAGCTATGACGGAGCCTACGAGCAGTACTTC. Translating gives CASSYDGAYEQYF. The chain carries TRBV5-1 and TRBJ2-7; no clear D gene. CDR3 size: 13 residues. CDR1 is SGHRS and CDR2 is YFSETQ in the germline V gene. Trimming pared 3 bases from V and 2 bases from J, leaving 9 bases between.

The genes are TRBV5-1 and TRBJ2-6; TRBD1 is a possible D gene (5 bases). With 4 bases removed from V and 1 base from J, the gap between germline ends came to 9 bases. This CDR3 is built from 15 residues. The germline CDR1 and CDR2 sequences are SGHRS and YFSETQ. CDR3 in DNA: TGCGCCAGCAGCCTAGGGGATTCTGGGGCCAACGTCCTGACTTTC. The encoded protein is CASSLGDSGANVLTF.

This clone came up a few times. The CDR3 nucleotides are TGTGCCAGCAGTCCTGTAGGGCAGGGGGATCGCTATTTT. Translation gives CASSPVGQGDRYF. The chain is built from TRBV28 and TRBJ2-3; 7 positions match TRBD1. The CDR3 length is 13 residues. From germline, CDR1 is MDHEN and CDR2 SYDVKM. V lost 5 bases, J lost 15 bases, and 14 bases stayed unmatched.

J is TRBJ1-1 and V is TRBV18, with a possible D match to TRBD1 (5 bases). With 4 bases removed from V and 2 bases from J, the gap between germline ends came to 8 bases. Germline V gene lookup returns CDR1 KGHSH and CDR2 LQKENI. The CDR3 is made up of 13 amino acids. The chain's CDR3 is CASSLDSNTEAFF. The CDR3 coding sequence is TGTGCCAGCTCACTCGACAGCAACACTGAAGCTTTCTTT.

The rearrangement joins TRBV4-2 to TRBJ2-3; 8 bases agree with TRBD2. Per germline, CDR1 LGHNA and CDR2 YNFKEQ. V lost 1 base and J lost 6; bases outside the gene matches: 6. The CDR3 is made up of 15 amino acids. The CDR3 DNA is TGTGCCAGCAGCCAAGGGGGACTAGGGGAGGATACGCAGTATTTT. Amino acids: CASSQGGLGEDTQYF.

V gene TRBV4-2 combines with J gene TRBJ2-1, with 7 bases lining up with TRBD2. Germline V gene sequence: CDR1 LGHNA, CDR2 YNFKEQ. CDR3 length equals 14 residues. The V and J ends lost 2 bases and 5 bases, in that order; junction bases with no gene match: 3. CDR3 DNA sequence: TGTGCCAGCAGCCAAACTAGCGCCCACAATGAGCAGTTCTTC. Protein product: CASSQTSAHNEQFF.

The chain combines TRBV5-6 with TRBJ2-7, with 9 bases lining up with TRBD2. Germline V gene lookup returns CDR1 SGHDT and CDR2 YYEEEE. V lost 3 bases and J lost 2; bases outside the gene matches: 9. This CDR3 has 16 amino acids. The CDR3 DNA sequence: TGTGCCAGCAGCTCGGAGGGACTAGCCTCAGCCTACGAGCAGTACTTC. It specifies CASSSEGLASAYEQYF.

The genes are TRBV28 and TRBJ1-2; D might be TRBD1 (6 bases). The germline gives CDR1 MDHEN, CDR2 SYDVKM. V was cut by 4 bases and J by 2 bases, with 11 bases left in between. The CDR3 runs 14 residues. The CDR3 here is CASSSGVANYGYTF. In DNA, the CDR3 is TGTGCCAGCAGTTCAGGGGTGGCAAACTATGGCTACACCTTC.